The 14 T cell receptor beta chains given below trace back to one sample, sequenced in a study of response to subunit inactivated influenza vaccine. TCRdb ran MiXCR on the RT-PCR reads and lists one entry per CDR3 protein. The sample includes about 310,000 distinct CDR3 sequences, just over 20% seen only once; the top ten take around 9.6%. The sequenced sample was PBMCs from blood, obtained less than 22 months after vaccination. The receptors derive from a man aged 50-75 years who received an inactivated influenza vaccine.

The chain joins TRBV3-1 to TRBJ1-2; D remains unclear. Trimming removed 4 bases from V and 4 bases from J, with 13 bases in between. There are 14 residues in the CDR3. The germline V gene encodes CDR1 LGHDT and CDR2 YNNKEL (reference sequence). The CDR3 spells CASSLKAAAYGYTF. CDR3 nucleotide sequence: TGTGCCAGCAGCCTAAAGGCGGCAGCCTATGGCTACACCTTC.

The V gene is TRBV6-1, the J gene TRBJ1-1; 9 bases line up with TRBD1. Germline V CDR1 and CDR2: MNHNS, SASEGT. V trimming: 6 bases; J trimming: 2 bases; junction bases outside the gene matches: 1. This CDR3 region has 13 residues. As DNA, the CDR3 is TGTGCCAGCAGGACAGGGGGTAACACTGAAGCTTTCTTT. Amino acids: CASRTGGNTEAFF.

The V gene is TRBV6-1, the J gene TRBJ1-5, with 8 nucleotides matching TRBD1. CDR1 MNHNS and CDR2 SASEGT come from the germline V gene. The CDR3 extends over 16 amino acids. J gave up 7 bases and V 5 bases, and 13 bases lay outside the gene matches. This chain's CDR3 is CASSTIPGGGGQPQHF. DNA of the CDR3: TGTGCCAGCAGTACAATTCCAGGGGGCGGGGGGCAGCCCCAGCATTTT.

The rearrangement links TRBV6-2 or TRBV6-3 to TRBJ2-1; D remains ambiguous. The V and J ends lost 5 bases and 3 bases respectively, with 8 bases between them. Germline V gene sequence: CDR1 MNHEY, CDR2 SVGEGT. The CDR3 runs to 13 residues. CDR3 in amino acids: CASSNGIYNEQFF. DNA of the CDR3: TGTGCCAGCAGTAATGGGATCTACAATGAGCAGTTCTTC.

V is TRBV18 and J is TRBJ1-5, with D possibly TRBD1 on 5 matching bases. Germline assignment: CDR1 KGHSH and CDR2 LQKENI. V was cut by 8 bases and J by 0 bases, with 14 bases left in between. CDR3 length equals 15 residues. The CDR3 reads CASAKTAYSNQPQHF. CDR3 nucleotide sequence: TGTGCCAGCGCCAAGACAGCTTATAGCAATCAGCCCCAGCATTTT. The full variable domain, in which reference TRBV18 and TRBJ1-5 provide the parts outside the CDR3, is NAGVMQNPRHLVRRRGQEARLRCSPMKGHSHVYWYRQLPEEGLKFMVYLQKENIIDESGMPKERFSAEFPKEGPSILRIQQVVRGDSAAYFCASAKTAYSNQPQHFGDGTRLSIL.

The rearrangement uses TRBV11-2 and TRBJ1-2; 11 positions agree with TRBD1. Germline V gene data show CDR1 as SGHAT and CDR2 as FQNNGV. With V trimmed by 1 base and J by 0 bases, 7 bases remained unmatched. The CDR3 loop spans 18 amino acids. The CDR3, as DNA: TGTGCCAGCAGCTTAGGGATGGACAGGGGGCGTTCTAACTATGGCTACACCTTC. It encodes CASSLGMDRGRSNYGYTF.

This clonotype has just a few counts. The CDR3 region is CASSQDGGQSYGYTF. The CDR3, as DNA: TGCGCCAGCAGCCAAGATGGGGGACAGAGCTATGGCTACACCTTC. The V gene is TRBV4-3, the J gene TRBJ1-2; TRBD1 aligns across 7 bases. Germline values: CDR1 LGHNA, CDR2 YSLEER. This CDR3 has 15 amino acids. V lost 0 bases and J lost 4; bases outside the gene matches: 5.

The J gene is TRBJ2-7, the V gene TRBV20-1; 8 bases align to TRBD1. The V gene's germline CDR1 is DFQATT and CDR2 SNEGSKA (reference sequence). The CDR3 runs 16 residues. V gave up 5 bases and J gave up 0 bases; unmatched junction bases: 12. The chain's CDR3 is CSARVRGQDRSYEQYF. The DNA for the CDR3 is TGCAGTGCTCGAGTTCGGGGACAGGACCGCTCCTACGAGCAGTACTTC.

This clonotype appeared a few times. The rearrangement uses TRBV10-2 and TRBJ1-4, with 9 nucleotides matching TRBD1. The CDR3 is made up of 16 amino acids. The J segment lost 10 bases and the V segment lost 5 bases, leaving 14 bases of the junction unmatched. CDR1 is WSHSY and CDR2 is SAAADI in the germline V gene. The CDR3 DNA reads as TGCGCCAGCAGTCCGGGACAGGGACTGGGGGTTGGAAAACTGTTTTTT. Protein product: CASSPGQGLGVGKLFF.

This clonotype showed up just a few times. V usage is TRBV19 and J usage is TRBJ1-1, with 8 bases that match TRBD1. Germline values: CDR1 LNHDA, CDR2 SQIVND (reference sequence). The junction had 10 bases not matched to a gene; V was cut back by 5 bases and J by 8 bases. This CDR3 contains 14 residues. In nucleotides, the CDR3 is TGTGCCAGTAGTGCTATGGACAGGGTGGGAGAAGCTTTCTTT. Protein product: CASSAMDRVGEAFF.

V gene TRBV5-1 combines with J gene TRBJ1-2, with 10 bases identical to TRBD1. Looked up from germline, CDR1 is SGHRS and CDR2 is YFSETQ. The CDR3 runs to 16 residues. After removal of 0 bases from V and 4 bases from J, the junction contained 6 bases not matched to a gene. The CDR3 coding sequence is TGCGCCAGCAGCTTGGAAGGACAGGGGGTCCCCTATGGCTACACCTTC. Its translation: CASSLEGQGVPYGYTF. The variable domain in full, with the rest retrieved from reference TRBV5-1 and TRBJ1-2, is KAGVTQTPRYLIKTRGQQVTLSCSPISGHRSVSWYQQTPGQGLQFLFEYFSETQRNKGNFPGRFSGRQFSNSRSEMNVSTLELGDSALYLCASSLEGQGVPYGYTFGSGTRLTVV.

At least ten counts were recorded for this clonotype. The chain links TRBV6-2 or TRBV6-3 to TRBJ1-1; 7 nucleotides align to TRBD1. This CDR3 is 15 amino acids long. Trimming took 4 bases from V and 4 from J; bases not matched to a gene: 9. CDR1 is MNHEY and CDR2 is SVGEGT in the germline V gene. The CDR3 sequence: CASSSYDRAGTEAFF. Here the CDR3 DNA reads TGTGCCAGCAGTTCCTACGACAGGGCCGGCACTGAAGCTTTCTTT.

This clonotype was picked up a small number of times. The rearrangement links TRBV7-2 to TRBJ1-5; D perhaps matches TRBD1 (5 bases). The V end was cut by 4 bases, the J end by 0 bases, with 13 bases between. CDR1 and CDR2 from the germline V gene are SGHTA and FQGNSA. The CDR3 totals 16 residues. The CDR3 DNA follows: TGTGCCAGCAGCTGGGGCGGAGGATATAGCAATCAGCCCCAGCATTTT. This encodes CASSWGGGYSNQPQHF.

J is TRBJ2-3 and V is TRBV28; 9 bases line up with TRBD2. CDR3 length: 15 amino acids. Per the germline V gene, CDR1 is MDHEN and CDR2 is SYDVKM. V lost 3 bases and J lost 4; bases outside the gene matches: 5. CDR3: CASSFPSGGPDTQYF. CDR3 nucleotides: TGTGCCAGCAGTTTTCCAAGCGGGGGGCCAGATACGCAGTATTTT.